This T cell receptor beta chain was obtained from a study of cytomegalovirus exposure and HLA in healthy donors. Study observations and caveats: Researchers counted around 180 TCR beta chains as cytomegalovirus-associated.

This CDR3 contains 18 residues. Profiling relied on immunoSEQ multiplex PCR, and the TCRdb table lists in-frame clones only, not all of them. Among 300,000 to 350,000 clones listed, 70% to 90% were seen once. With regard to this clone: What it binds is unknown.

The clonotype originates from a young man in good health and CMV-seronegative. Sequenced input: PBMCs. The gene calls are TRBV12-2 and TRBJ1-5; TRBD1 is the table's D call, not checked against the DNA. TRBV12-2 is marked as a pseudogene. The CDR3 region has the DNA TGTGCAAGTCGCTTAAGGAGCAGGGAAACCTATAGCAATCAGCCCCAGCATTTT. Protein product: CASRLRSRETYSNQPQHF.